Described below is a single T cell receptor beta chain sequence and its context. The specificity of this receptor is unknown. No per-base quality is available; no much larger clone lies one base away. These data are taken from a study of cytomegalovirus exposure and HLA in healthy donors listed by TCRdb under 2017. Regarding the research as a whole: In an earlier analysis of under 600 of the donors, 250 to 350 Gb of sequence data and 117 million unique TCR beta sequences from 180 million or so T cells were reported. An early release covering approximately 600 HLA-typed donors comprised 300 to 350 gigabases of sequencing data and tens of millions of unique TCR sequences. The genetic ancestry cluster associated with self-reported Caucasian donors included over 80% of the roughly 390 genotyped donors. The study aimed to test whether cataloging public T cell receptors could reveal signatures of past pathogen exposure. The study used immunosequencing to profile the T cell repertoires of 600 to 850 subjects and linked those repertoires to cytomegalovirus serostatus. In addition to the first cohort of 650 to 750 subjects, a separate validation cohort of around 110 different subjects was used. High-throughput TCR immunosequencing, statistical association of individual TCRs with disease status, and machine learning were combined to predict cytomegalovirus infection status. In a later analysis, previously published TCR beta repertoires from about 640 donors were re-analyzed and high-resolution HLA genotyping was added so that TCR occurrence patterns could be studied. Rather than drawing on any new phenotypic data, the later analysis identified candidate immune exposures from TCR beta sequences and the way those sequences occurred across donors. In an earlier analysis of 500 to 650 of the donors, high-throughput TCR beta sequencing was used to judge whether each TCR beta V gene segment behaved as functional or pseudogenic. Donor age, sex, ethnicity and CMV serostatus were collected together with the repertoire data. A later genetic analysis used genome-wide SNP genotypes for about three fifths of the roughly 700 donors, treating that subset as a discovery cohort. Every discovery cohort repertoire had been produced on one sequencing platform. HLA typing covered class I and class II loci at four-digit resolution. The number of typed donors differed by locus: roughly 629-640 for A, B, C, DRB1 and DQB1; 522 for DQA1; 606 for DPA1; and some 450 for DPB1. Four to six DR-DQ haplotypes were handled as single units for association and clustering, since linkage in the cohort was strong. Among under 450 genotyped donors of the cohort, an average of about 240,000 unique TCR beta nucleotide sequences were sequenced per donor, around 20% of them non-productive.

Library construction relied on the immunoSEQ multiplex PCR assay. For the multiplex PCR, a mixture combining 60 forward primers for TCR Vbeta segments and 13 reverse primers for TCR Jbeta segments was used. The CDR3 region of rearranged TCR beta genes was amplified from genomic DNA with a multiplex PCR assay. Amplified TCR beta libraries were sequenced as 87-base-pair reads on the Illumina HiSeq System. In the source study's methods: A later analysis counted about 76 million unique TCR beta chains across the approximately 700 repertoires, and roughly 11 million of these chains were shared by at least two donors. A nearest-neighbor algorithm error-corrected the raw reads and collapsed the reads into unique sequences, merging closely related sequences to remove PCR and sequencing errors. Alignment of CDR3 sequences to IMGT reference sequences was used to assign V, D and J gene segments. For a sequence to be retained, a match of at least six nucleotides to both a V gene segment and a J gene segment was required. A rearrangement was called productive if the CDR3 had no stop codons and remained in frame with V and J, and every other rearrangement was called non-productive. Following IMGT convention, CDR3 was defined as the stretch from the second conserved V-encoded cysteine to the conserved J-encoded phenylalanine. Sequences without an unambiguous match to a single V gene segment were excluded from the earlier analysis of over 500 of the donors. An earlier analysis of 587 of the donors called V segments functional above 56.7% productive rearrangements and segregating when the between-donor standard deviation exceeded 5%. To diagnose cytomegalovirus status from the catalog of TCR beta chain sequences, a statistical classification framework was built. In a later analysis, TCR nucleotide sequences were compared against IMGT/GENE-DB human TR gene sequences so that V and J genes could be assigned. Using the TCRdist pipeline, a later analysis assigned CDR3 sequences along with most-parsimonious VDJ recombination scenarios. A later analysis defined each TCR beta chain by its CDR3 amino acid sequence plus V-gene family, and excluded reads lacking a unique V-gene family. In a later analysis, 450 to 600 highly shared, low-generation-probability nucleotide sequences were removed to address suspected cross-contamination and a sequencing artifact. For each public chain, a later analysis derived a clonal expansion index from normalized ranks of inferred template counts within each repertoire. A later analysis computed generation probabilities with a VDJ recombination model fitted to out-of-frame rearrangements, and checked the results against IGoR. A later analysis scored TCR-TCR, TCR-HLA and TCR-CMV co-occurrence with hypergeometric tests, applying a repertoire-size bias correction to TCR pairs. In a later analysis, false discovery rates were estimated by permuting HLA or CMV assignments 20 times. A later analysis grouped co-occurring TCRs with DBSCAN, adding TCRdist sequence similarity when clustering within HLA-allele-positive subsets. Repertoires with fewer than 30,000 or more than 120,000 public chains, plus five repertoires with anomalous nucleotide sharing, were excluded from co-occurrence clustering. TCRdb's version of the immuneACCESS table is confined to in-frame rearrangements and falls short of the full clone set. An unresolved V gene accounts for under half of the shortfall where checked; the remainder is of unknown origin. The V and J calls and clone size are taken from that table; D and trimming were inferred from the DNA. The sample records roughly 48,000 clones, around 73% of which are singletons. Of the sample, roughly 3.4% falls within the top ten clones.

Overall results and qualifications from the work: In a later analysis, HLA-associated TCR beta chains were found to be more clonally expanded and to have lower generation probabilities than equally common non-associated chains. The study gave a list of around 170 TCR beta chains associated with cytomegalovirus. Broadly in line with IMGT annotations, most TCR beta V segments showed up in productive rearrangements about 87% or about 30% of the time in an earlier analysis of 450 to 750 of the donors. The classifier was reported to diagnose cytomegalovirus status with high specificity and sensitivity in both the original and validation cohorts. Most TCR sequences were seen in very few donors, while some public TCRs were found in many individuals. Presence/absence analyses assumed roughly uniform sequencing depth across donors, an assumption that may not hold. Specific HLA alleles were associated with 15,000 to 20,000 TCR beta sequences at a false discovery rate of 0.05 in a later analysis. When HLA alleles, especially DR and DQ, strongly co-occurred, TCR associations were difficult to assign to individual alleles. The earlier analysis of 587 of the donors excluded roughly 16 rarely observed V segments, including chromosome 9 orphons, because counts were too low. Linkage disequilibrium might explain the correlated functional status among segregating V segments, but an unknown experimental factor could not be ruled out. The 87-base-pair reads could not distinguish some IMGT-functional V segments, including TRBV6-2 and TRBV6-3, so those segments were excluded. In vitro tests confirmed that a few of the cytomegalovirus-associated TCR beta chains recognize cytomegalovirus antigens. A further reported finding was that TCR beta sequences accurately predicted the HLA-A and HLA-B alleles for most subjects in the first cohort. A later analysis found that TCR association rates varied across HLA loci, with DRB1 alleles showing the most associated TCRs and HLA-C alleles the fewest. This cohort had only TCR beta chains sequenced, and the lack of alpha or paired-chain data limited which features could be detected. A later genetic analysis reported fewer N-insertions in productive TCRs among donors in an Asian-associated ancestry cluster than the roughly 690-donor mean. A cluster of highly shared sequence variants was judged likely to represent a technical artifact of the sequencing pipeline. A later genetic analysis associated a missense DCLRE1C variant with V-gene and J-gene trimming of TCR beta chains, and an independent cohort replicated the association. Because HLA typing was missing for some donors at each locus, association tests included only the typed subset. The only immune exposure information available for the cohort was CMV serostatus. The authors suggested that the approach could potentially be extended to other disease states and immunological phenotypes. According to a later analysis, most CMV-associated TCR beta chains appeared to be HLA-restricted, and the HLA associations seemed to be driven largely by CMV exposure. In a later analysis, several top co-occurrence clusters were reported to appear linked to parvovirus B19, influenza, CMV and Epstein-Barr virus.

The cohort comprised around 690 healthy bone marrow donors. All cohort members were sampled while nominally healthy, although unrecorded immune exposures were likely present. The donor tested CMV seronegative, placing the donor among the approximately 400 seronegative members of the cohort. A peripheral blood sample was provided by each donor, and peripheral blood mononuclear cells were used for TCR beta sequencing. The Qiagen DNeasy Blood Extraction Kit was used to extract genomic DNA from the blood cell samples. CDR1 SGDLS and CDR2 YYNGEE are derived from the germline V gene. The trim is 1 base for V and 8 bases for J, with a gap of 9 bases between the germline ends. The CDR3 spans 13 residues, from the cysteine through the phenylalanine. The only DNA kept is the CDR3, 39 bases in frame from the first base.

The sequenced material came from PBMCs. This receptor was identified in a woman under 40 in good health and CMV-seronegative. This chain is built from TRBV9 and TRBJ1-4; TRBD1 is a possible D gene, resting on 5 matching bases. This receptor carries the CDR3 CASSVRGSEKLFF. The bases are TGTGCCAGCAGCGTACGGGGGTCGGAAAAACTGTTTTTT.